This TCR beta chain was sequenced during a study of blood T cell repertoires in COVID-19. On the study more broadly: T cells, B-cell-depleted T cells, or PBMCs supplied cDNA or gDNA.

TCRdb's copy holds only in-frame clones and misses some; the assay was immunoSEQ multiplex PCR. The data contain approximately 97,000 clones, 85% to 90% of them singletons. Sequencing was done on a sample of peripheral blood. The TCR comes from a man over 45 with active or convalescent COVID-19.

CDR3 coding DNA: TGTGCCAGCAGTGATCCCAGGGGGAGTAATGGCTACACCTTC. It yields the protein CASSDPRGSNGYTF. The chain is built from TRBV25-1 and TRBJ1-2, with 7 bases that match TRBD1. V shed 3 bases, J shed 6 bases, and the junction held 7 bases outside the gene matches. Germline CDR1 MGHDK, CDR2 SYGVNS. This CDR3 contains 14 residues.